Listed below are T cell receptor beta chains from one sample, sequenced in a study of OX40 agonist ivuxolimab in advanced cancers. The data were produced by immunoSEQ multiplex PCR, yet TCRdb's version contains in-frame clones alone and is incomplete. The table shows tens of thousands of clones, with about 91% occurring only once. This material consisted of CD4+ or CD8+ T cells sorted from blood, taken in a trial of the OX40 agonist ivuxolimab. These receptors came from an adult with an advanced solid tumor such as melanoma, head and neck, liver or kidney cancer. The CDR3 runs from the conserved cysteine through the conserved F or W. The D gene is left open where the match is weak. Not every row has a clone size; where given, it reads once, few, many or a size class.

CDR3 protein: CASSSTGNQPQHF
CDR3 DNA: TGTGCCAGCAGTTCCACAGGAAACCAGCCCCAGCATTTT
V gene: TRBV28
CDR3 length: 13
clone size: few
D gene: NA
J gene: TRBJ1-5

CDR3 protein: CARKVGNTEAFF
CDR3 DNA: TGTGCCAGGAAAGTCGGGAACACTGAAGCTTTCTTT
V gene: TRBV27
CDR3 length: 12
clone size: NA
D gene: NA
J gene: TRBJ1-1

CDR3 protein: CASSLLGQGNTEAFF
CDR3 DNA: TGCGCCAGCAGCTTGTTGGGACAGGGGAACACTGAAGCTTTCTTT
V gene: TRBV5-1
CDR3 length: 15
clone size: NA
D gene: TRBD1
J gene: TRBJ1-1

CDR3 protein: CASSLYYEQYF
CDR3 DNA: TGTGCCAGCAGCCTGTACTACGAGCAGTACTTC
V gene: TRBV14
CDR3 length: 11
clone size: NA
D gene: NA
J gene: TRBJ2-7

CDR3 protein: CASSWGTVYEQYF
CDR3 DNA: TGTGCCAGCAGCTGGGGAACGGTCTACGAGCAGTACTTC
V gene: TRBV7-2
CDR3 length: 13
clone size: NA
D gene: NA
J gene: TRBJ2-7

CDR3 protein: CASSLQSLGYGYTF
CDR3 DNA: TGTGCCAGCAGCTTGCAATCGCTTGGCTATGGCTACACCTTC
V gene: TRBV5-6
CDR3 length: 14
clone size: NA
D gene: NA
J gene: TRBJ1-2

CDR3 protein: CASSLGDRAETQYF
CDR3 DNA: TGCGCCAGCAGCTTGGGGGACAGGGCGGAGACCCAGTACTTC
V gene: TRBV5-1
CDR3 length: 14
clone size: NA
D gene: TRBD1
J gene: TRBJ2-5

CDR3 protein: CASSFRETRYF
CDR3 DNA: TGTGCCAGCAGTTTTAGGGAGACCCGGTACTTC
V gene: TRBV27
CDR3 length: 11
clone size: once
D gene: NA
J gene: TRBJ2-5

CDR3 protein: CASSLKSGHLNTGELFF
CDR3 DNA: TGTGCCAGCAGCTTGAAATCGGGACACCTAAACACCGGGGAGCTGTTTTTT
V gene: TRBV7-3
CDR3 length: 17
clone size: NA
D gene: NA
J gene: TRBJ2-2

CDR3 protein: CASSQGPVNEQFF
CDR3 DNA: TGTGCCAGCAGCCAAGGGCCCGTTAATGAGCAGTTCTTC
V gene: TRBV14
CDR3 length: 13
clone size: NA
D gene: NA
J gene: TRBJ2-1

CDR3 protein: CASSQLGGAEQPQHF
CDR3 DNA: TGTGCCAGCAGTCAACTCGGGGGGGCTGAGCAGCCCCAGCATTTT
V gene: TRBV6-6
CDR3 length: 15
clone size: NA
D gene: NA
J gene: TRBJ1-5

CDR3 protein: CASSLAGAAGNQPQHF
CDR3 DNA: TGTGCCAGCAGCTTAGCGGGAGCCGCCGGCAATCAGCCCCAGCATTTT
V gene: TRBV7-9
CDR3 length: 16
clone size: NA
D gene: NA
J gene: TRBJ1-5

CDR3 protein: CSARNTGELFF
CDR3 DNA: TGCAGTGCTAGAAACACCGGGGAGCTGTTTTTT
V gene: TRBV20-1
CDR3 length: 11
clone size: NA
D gene: NA
J gene: TRBJ2-2

CDR3 protein: CASSLGGQGNQPQHF
CDR3 DNA: TGTGCCAGCAGCTTGGGAGGACAGGGAAATCAGCCCCAGCATTTT
V gene: TRBV5-8
CDR3 length: 15
clone size: NA
D gene: TRBD1
J gene: TRBJ1-5

CDR3 protein: CASSARSLTGTGNTIYF
CDR3 DNA: TGTGCCAGCAGCGCAAGGTCACTGACGGGGACTGGAAACACCATATATTTT
V gene: TRBV7-9
CDR3 length: 17
clone size: NA
D gene: NA
J gene: TRBJ1-3

CDR3 protein: CASSVAATGNTIYF
CDR3 DNA: TGTGCCAGCAGCGTCGCGGCAACTGGAAACACCATATATTTT
V gene: TRBV11-2
CDR3 length: 14
clone size: once
D gene: NA
J gene: TRBJ1-3

CDR3 protein: CASSVDRRTEAFF
CDR3 DNA: TGTGCCAGCAGCGTAGACCGACGCACTGAAGCTTTCTTT
V gene: TRBV13
CDR3 length: 13
clone size: NA
D gene: NA
J gene: TRBJ1-1

CDR3 protein: CASSPQGTYPNNEQFF
CDR3 DNA: TGTGCCAGCTCACCACAGGGTACGTATCCCAACAATGAGCAGTTCTTC
V gene: TRBV18
CDR3 length: 16
clone size: NA
D gene: NA
J gene: TRBJ2-1

CDR3 protein: CASSTGQGGSSYEQYF
CDR3 DNA: TGTGCCAGCAGCACTGGACAGGGGGGAAGCTCCTACGAGCAGTACTTC
V gene: TRBV7-9
CDR3 length: 16
clone size: NA
D gene: TRBD1
J gene: TRBJ2-7

CDR3 protein: CASSQEQRENNIQYF
CDR3 DNA: TGTGCCAGCAGCCAAGAACAGCGGGAGAACAACATTCAGTACTTC
V gene: TRBV4-2
CDR3 length: 15
clone size: few
D gene: TRBD2
J gene: TRBJ2-4